Listed below are T cell receptor beta chains from one sample, sequenced in a study of blood T cell repertoires in COVID-19. Clones were read by immunoSEQ multiplex PCR, and TCRdb kept only the in-frame ones, dropping some. Of about 120,000 clones detected, roughly 79% appear once; the ten largest clones hold roughly 2%. Sequencing input: peripheral blood. These receptors were collected from a man between 65 and 85 years old with acute or convalescent COVID-19. Each CDR3 is given with its conserved first and last residue. Fields, in order: clone size, J gene, D gene, V gene, CDR3 DNA, CDR3 protein. A D gene is named only where the DNA matches it firmly. For some rows the clone size is stated as once, few or many, or as a class when expanded; others skip it.

NA	TRBJ1-4	NA	TRBV5-1	TGCGCCAGCAGCTTGGCCGCGGTCACTAATGAAAAACTGTTTTTT	CASSLAAVTNEKLFF
once	TRBJ1-1	NA	TRBV12-3/TRBV12-4	TGTGCCAGCAAAACGGACAATACTGAAGCTTTCTTT	CASKTDNTEAFF
NA	TRBJ1-1	NA	TRBV5-1	TGCGCCAGCAGCTTACTTGGTCGGAACACTGAAGCTTTCTTT	CASSLLGRNTEAFF
NA	TRBJ1-6	NA	TRBV7-3	TGTGCCAGCAGCTTATCCGGGACATGGGGATCACCCCTCCACTTT	CASSLSGTWGSPLHF
NA	TRBJ2-1	TRBD2	TRBV6-5	TGTGCCAGCAGTTACAATCTAGCCGGGGGGGACAATGAGCAGTTCTTC	CASSYNLAGGDNEQFF
NA	TRBJ2-5	NA	TRBV7-3	TGTGCCAGCAGCCCTGGGACAAACCAAGAGACCCAGTACTTC	CASSPGTNQETQYF
few	TRBJ1-2	NA	TRBV18	TGTGCCAGCTCACCACCGTCTCGGAGAGCTAACTATGGCTACACCTTC	CASSPPSRRANYGYTF
NA	TRBJ1-2	TRBD1	TRBV4-1	TGCGCCAGCAGCCAAGGGACAGGGGCCTATGGCTACACCTTC	CASSQGTGAYGYTF
NA	TRBJ2-7	TRBD1	TRBV6-5	TGTGCCAGCAATGGAGGGACAGGGGGATCCGAGCAGTACTTC	CASNGGTGGSEQYF
NA	TRBJ2-7	TRBD2	TRBV13	TGTGCCAGCAGCCCGAGGGGGACTAGCGGGTTTGGCGAGCAGTACTTC	CASSPRGTSGFGEQYF
NA	TRBJ1-2	TRBD1	TRBV12-3/TRBV12-4	TGTGCCAGCAGCACAGGGGGGACCTATGGCTACACCTTC	CASSTGGTYGYTF
NA	TRBJ2-1	TRBD2	TRBV4-3	TGCGCCAGCAGCCAAGAAGGTAGCGGGGGTCCCTACAATGAGCAGTTCTTC	CASSQEGSGGPYNEQFF
once	TRBJ2-2	TRBD2	TRBV7-9	TGTGCCAGCAGCTTAACTAGCGGGGGATCGAACACCGGGAAGCTGTTTTTT	CASSLTSGGSNTGKLFF
NA	TRBJ2-7	TRBD1	TRBV18	TGTGCCAGCTCACCTGGGAGACAGGGTATCTCCCACGAGCAGTACTTC	CASSPGRQGISHEQYF
few	TRBJ2-7	TRBD1	TRBV5-1	TGCGCCAGCAGCATCCGACAGGGATACGAGCAGTACTTC	CASSIRQGYEQYF
NA	TRBJ2-7	TRBD1	TRBV7-9	TGTGCCAGCAGCTTCACAGGGGTCTACGAGCAGTACTTC	CASSFTGVYEQYF
NA	TRBJ2-5	NA	TRBV29-1	TGCAGCGTTGAGGCAGTATACCAAGAGACCCAGTACTTC	CSVEAVYQETQYF
NA	TRBJ2-2	NA	TRBV24-1	TGTGCCACCCGAGGACAATCCCAGGTCACCGGGGAGCTGTTTTTT	CATRGQSQVTGELFF
NA	TRBJ2-7	TRBD2	TRBV11-3	TGTGCCAGCAGAATGGTGCCTAGCGGCAACTACGAGCAGTACTTC	CASRMVPSGNYEQYF
NA	TRBJ1-2	NA	TRBV10-3	TGTGCCATCAGCGACCCTGTAGGCAGGGCCTTCTATGGCTACACCTTC	CAISDPVGRAFYGYTF
NA	TRBJ1-2	NA	TRBV12-2	TGTGCAAGTCGCTTAAAGCCCGGGACAGGGTTCTATGGCTACACCTTC	CASRLKPGTGFYGYTF
NA	TRBJ1-6	NA	TRBV21-1	TGTGCCAGCAGTGCCAGGATTTATTCACCCCTCCACTTT	CASSARIYSPLHF
NA	TRBJ1-5	TRBD1	TRBV5-8	TGTGCCAGCAGCCGAATGACAGGGACACGGTATCAGCCCCAGCATTTT	CASSRMTGTRYQPQHF
NA	TRBJ2-3	TRBD2	TRBV6-1	TGTGCCAGCAGTGAGGGGCTAGCGGGGGGATCCGGGCAGTATTTT	CASSEGLAGGSGQYF
NA	TRBJ1-5	NA	TRBV18	TGTGCCAGCTCACCGGCCGGGGATCAGCCCCAGCATTTT	CASSPAGDQPQHF
NA	TRBJ1-2	TRBD1	TRBV6-6	TGTGCCAGCAGTTTTCGACAGGGACAAGGCTACACCTTC	CASSFRQGQGYTF
NA	TRBJ1-3	NA	TRBV6-6	TGTGCCAGCAGTTACGGGCAGGGCGGAAACACCATATATTTT	CASSYGQGGNTIYF
NA	TRBJ2-2	TRBD1	TRBV29-1	TGCAGCGGAGGGGGGACAGGGGGCGTCGGGCCTAACACCGGGGAGCTGTTTTTT	CSGGGTGGVGPNTGELFF
NA	TRBJ2-3	TRBD2	TRBV6-2/TRBV6-3	TGTGCCAGCAGTTACATACGGGGGGGCTTCACAGATACGCAGTATTTT	CASSYIRGGFTDTQYF
NA	TRBJ1-1	NA	TRBV11-3	TGTGCCAGCAGCTTTCAAGGGGAAATTACTGAAGCTTTCTTT	CASSFQGEITEAFF
NA	TRBJ1-4	TRBD1	TRBV6-5	TGTGCCAGCAAACTCGGGACAGCTAATGAAAAACTGTTTTTT	CASKLGTANEKLFF
NA	TRBJ2-1	TRBD2	TRBV6-1	TGTGCCAGCAGTGAGAGACTAGCGGCTTCCAATGAGCAGTTCTTC	CASSERLAASNEQFF
NA	TRBJ2-1	TRBD2	TRBV7-3	TGTGCCAGCAGCAACCGGACTAGCGGGGGCTACAATGAGCAGTTCTTC	CASSNRTSGGYNEQFF
NA	TRBJ2-1	TRBD2	TRBV12-3/TRBV12-4	TGTGCCAGCAGGGCAACAGAGCGGGGGGCCACGTTCTTC	CASRATERGATFF
NA	TRBJ1-5	NA	TRBV7-9	TGTGCCAGCAGCCCAGAGGGGGATAGCAATCAGCCCCAGCATTTT	CASSPEGDSNQPQHF
NA	TRBJ2-5	TRBD2	TRBV7-2	TGTGCCAGCAGCTTACGGTGGCTAGCGGGGGAAGAGACCCAGTACTTC	CASSLRWLAGEETQYF
NA	TRBJ1-3	NA	TRBV7-6	TGTGCCAGCAGCTTAGCGGCAGGGAATGGAAACACCATATATTTT	CASSLAAGNGNTIYF